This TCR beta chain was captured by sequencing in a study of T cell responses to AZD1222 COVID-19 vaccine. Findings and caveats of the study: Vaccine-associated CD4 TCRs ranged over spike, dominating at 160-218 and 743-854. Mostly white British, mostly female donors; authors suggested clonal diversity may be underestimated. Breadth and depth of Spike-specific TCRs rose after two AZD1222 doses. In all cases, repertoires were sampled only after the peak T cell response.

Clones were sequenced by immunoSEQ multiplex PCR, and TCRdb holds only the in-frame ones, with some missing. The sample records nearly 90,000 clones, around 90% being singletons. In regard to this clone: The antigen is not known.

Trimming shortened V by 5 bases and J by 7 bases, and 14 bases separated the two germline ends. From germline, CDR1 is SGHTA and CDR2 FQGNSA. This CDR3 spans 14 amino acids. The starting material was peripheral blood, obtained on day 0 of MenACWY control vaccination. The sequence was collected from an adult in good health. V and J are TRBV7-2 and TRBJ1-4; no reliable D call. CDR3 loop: CASSPAGITEKLFF. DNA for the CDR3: TGTGCCAGCAGCCCCGCGGGGATTACTGAAAAACTGTTTTTT.